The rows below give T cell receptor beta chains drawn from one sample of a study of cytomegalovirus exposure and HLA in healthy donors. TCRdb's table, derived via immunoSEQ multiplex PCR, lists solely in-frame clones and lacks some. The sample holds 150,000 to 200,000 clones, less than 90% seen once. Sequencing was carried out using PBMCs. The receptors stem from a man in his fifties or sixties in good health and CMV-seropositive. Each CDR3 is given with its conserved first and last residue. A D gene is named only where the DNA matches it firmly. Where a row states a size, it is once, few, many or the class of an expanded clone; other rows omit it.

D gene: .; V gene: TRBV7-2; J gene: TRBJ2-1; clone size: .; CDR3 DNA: TGTGCCAGCAGCTTATTCCAGAACAATGAGCAGTTCTTC; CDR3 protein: CASSLFQNNEQFF
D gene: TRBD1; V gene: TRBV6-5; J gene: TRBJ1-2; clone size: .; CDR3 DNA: TGTGCCAGCAGTCGGACAGGGGGGGATGGCTACACCTTC; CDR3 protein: CASSRTGGDGYTF
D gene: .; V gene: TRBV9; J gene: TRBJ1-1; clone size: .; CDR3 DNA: TGTGCCAGCAGCGTAGTCTCTGGGGGCAGACCCGAAGCTTTCTTT; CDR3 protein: CASSVVSGGRPEAFF
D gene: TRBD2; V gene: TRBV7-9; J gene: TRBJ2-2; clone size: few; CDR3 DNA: TGTGCCAGCAGCTTCGGGACGGGAGGCACGAACACCGGGGAGCTGTTTTTT; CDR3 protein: CASSFGTGGTNTGELFF
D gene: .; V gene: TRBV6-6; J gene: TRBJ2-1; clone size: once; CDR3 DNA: TGTGCCAGCAGTCCTGTGAGCTACAATGAGCAGTTCTTC; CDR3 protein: CASSPVSYNEQFF
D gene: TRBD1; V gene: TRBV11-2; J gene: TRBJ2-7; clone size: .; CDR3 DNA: TGTGCCAGCAGAAAAACAAGGGGGCCCTACTACGAGCAGTACTTC; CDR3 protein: CASRKTRGPYYEQYF
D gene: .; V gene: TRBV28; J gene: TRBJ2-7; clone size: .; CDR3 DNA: TGTGCCAGCAGTGCGCGGACGCCGATGATAGCGGCCCCTCCCTACGAGCAGTACTTC; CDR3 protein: CASSARTPMIAAPPYEQYF
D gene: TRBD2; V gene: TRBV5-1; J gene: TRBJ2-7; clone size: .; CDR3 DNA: TGCGCCAGCAGCTTGCGGCCCAGCGGGGGCGCCTACGAGCAGTACTTC; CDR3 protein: CASSLRPSGGAYEQYF
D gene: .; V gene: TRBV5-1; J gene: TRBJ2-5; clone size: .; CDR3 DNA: TGCGCCAGCAGCTCCGGAGAGACCCAGTACTTC; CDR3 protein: CASSSGETQYF
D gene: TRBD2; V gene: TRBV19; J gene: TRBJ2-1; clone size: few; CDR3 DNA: TGTGCCAGTAGTAAAGGGTCTAGCGGGGGGGCCGGTTCCTACAATGAGCAGTTCTTC; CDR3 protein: CASSKGSSGGAGSYNEQFF
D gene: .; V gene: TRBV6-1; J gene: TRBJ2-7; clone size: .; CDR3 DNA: TGTGCCAGCAGTGAACCAGGGGTCTACGAGCAGTACTTC; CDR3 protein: CASSEPGVYEQYF
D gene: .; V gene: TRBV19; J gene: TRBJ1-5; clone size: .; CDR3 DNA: TGTGCCAGTAGTATATCTCAAGTTCTCAGTCAGCCCCAGCATTTT; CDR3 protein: CASSISQVLSQPQHF
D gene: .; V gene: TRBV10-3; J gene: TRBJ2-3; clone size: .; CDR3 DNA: TGTGCCATCAGCGCGACAGATACGCAGTATTTT; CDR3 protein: CAISATDTQYF
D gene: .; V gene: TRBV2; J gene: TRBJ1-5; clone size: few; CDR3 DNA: TGTGCCAGCAGTGTTTCAGGTAGCAATCAGCCCCAGCATTTT; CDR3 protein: CASSVSGSNQPQHF
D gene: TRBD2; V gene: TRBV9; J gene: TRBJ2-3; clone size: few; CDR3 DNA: TGTGCCAGCAACGTAGGGGAGGGTACGCAGTATTTT; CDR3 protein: CASNVGEGTQYF
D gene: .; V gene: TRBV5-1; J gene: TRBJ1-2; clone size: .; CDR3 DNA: TGCGCCAGCAGCTTGGGGGGGCGGGATGGCTACACCTTC; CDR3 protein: CASSLGGRDGYTF
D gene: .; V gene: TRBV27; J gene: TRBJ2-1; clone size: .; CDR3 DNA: TGTGCCAGCAGTTTCGCAGCAGGGTCCTACAATGAGCAGTTCTTC; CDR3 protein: CASSFAAGSYNEQFF
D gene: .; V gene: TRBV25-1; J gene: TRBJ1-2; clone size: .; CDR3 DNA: TGTGCCAGCAGTGAGGGACTTTATGGCTACACCTTC; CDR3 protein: CASSEGLYGYTF
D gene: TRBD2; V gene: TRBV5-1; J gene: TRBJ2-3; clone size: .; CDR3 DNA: TGCGCCAGCAGCTTGGATTCTGCGGACTGGACTAGCGGGAGAGATCACACAGATACGCAGTATTTT; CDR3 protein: CASSLDSADWTSGRDHTDTQYF
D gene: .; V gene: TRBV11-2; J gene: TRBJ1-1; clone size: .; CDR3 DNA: TGTGCCAGCAGCTCACAGGGATACGCAGGAAAGCAACCTGAAGCTTTCTTT; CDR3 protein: CASSSQGYAGKQPEAFF
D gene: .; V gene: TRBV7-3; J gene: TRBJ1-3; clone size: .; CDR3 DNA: TGTGCCAGCAGCTTAGTAGACAGGCCACGTACCTCTGGAAACACCATATATTTT; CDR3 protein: CASSLVDRPRTSGNTIYF
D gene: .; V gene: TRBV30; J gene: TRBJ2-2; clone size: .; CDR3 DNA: TGTGCCTGGAGGCTCACCGGGACAAGGAACACCGGGGAGCTGTTTTTT; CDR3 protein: CAWRLTGTRNTGELFF
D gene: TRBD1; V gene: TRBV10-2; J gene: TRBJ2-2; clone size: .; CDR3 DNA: TGCGCCAGCAGCCAGTCGACAGGGATGGACGGGGAGCTGTTTTTT; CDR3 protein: CASSQSTGMDGELFF
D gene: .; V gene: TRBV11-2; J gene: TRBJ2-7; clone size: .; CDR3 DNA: TGTGCCAGCAGCCCCTATAGCTCCTACGAGCAGTACTTC; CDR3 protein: CASSPYSSYEQYF
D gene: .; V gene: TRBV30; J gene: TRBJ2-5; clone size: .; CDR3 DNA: TGTGCCTGGGGGTTCGGGGGGCGGGAGACCCAGTACTTC; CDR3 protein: CAWGFGGRETQYF
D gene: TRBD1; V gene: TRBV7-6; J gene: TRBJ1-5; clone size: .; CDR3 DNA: TGTGCCAGCAGCATGGGACAGGGGTTTAGTCAGCCCCAGCATTTT; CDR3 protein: CASSMGQGFSQPQHF
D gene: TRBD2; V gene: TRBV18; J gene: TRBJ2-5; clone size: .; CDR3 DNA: TGTGCCAGCTCACCTAGCGGGACCCTCGGGGAGACCCAGTACTTC; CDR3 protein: CASSPSGTLGETQYF
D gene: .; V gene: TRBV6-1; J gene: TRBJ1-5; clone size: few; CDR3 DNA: TGTGCCAGCAGTGAAAAACCTGAGGGTCAGCCCCAGCATTTT; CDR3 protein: CASSEKPEGQPQHF
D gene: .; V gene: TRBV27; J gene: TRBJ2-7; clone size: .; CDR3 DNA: TGTGCCAGCAGTTTATCGAGGGTACCCTACGAGCAGTACTTC; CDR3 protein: CASSLSRVPYEQYF
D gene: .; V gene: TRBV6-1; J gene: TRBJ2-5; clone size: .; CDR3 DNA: TGTGCCAGCAGTGAACGGACTGGAAGTCTCGGAAAGACCCAGTACTTC; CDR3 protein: CASSERTGSLGKTQYF
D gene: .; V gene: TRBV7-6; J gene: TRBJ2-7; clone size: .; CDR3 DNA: TGTGCCAGCAGCCTAGATGCCAGGGGTTACGAGCAGTACTTC; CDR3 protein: CASSLDARGYEQYF
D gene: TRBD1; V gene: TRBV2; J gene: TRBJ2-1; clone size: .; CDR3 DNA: TGTGCCAGCAGTGAAAACAGGGGATTCTACAATGAGCAGTTCTTC; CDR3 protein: CASSENRGFYNEQFF
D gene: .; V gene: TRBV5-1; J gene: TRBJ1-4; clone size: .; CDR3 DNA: TGCGCCAGCAGCTTAGGGCAGGGTCGGGAAAAACTGTTTTTT; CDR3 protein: CASSLGQGREKLFF
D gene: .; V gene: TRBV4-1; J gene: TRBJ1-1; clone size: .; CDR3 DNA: TGCGCCAGCAGCCAAGGGGGGGAAACTGAAGCTTTCTTT; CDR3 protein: CASSQGGETEAFF
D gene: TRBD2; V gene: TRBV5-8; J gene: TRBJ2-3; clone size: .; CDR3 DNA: TGTGCCAGCAGCTTGGCTCGCAGCGGGGGGACGGGCGATACGCAGTATTTT; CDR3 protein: CASSLARSGGTGDTQYF
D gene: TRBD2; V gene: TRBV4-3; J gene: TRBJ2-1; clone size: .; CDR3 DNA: TGCGCCAGCAGCCAATTCCCTAGCGGGGGGAATAATGAGCAGTTCTTC; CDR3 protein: CASSQFPSGGNNEQFF
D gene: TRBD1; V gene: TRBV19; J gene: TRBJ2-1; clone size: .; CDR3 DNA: TGTGCCAGTAGTATAGTCACAGGGGGACCCTACAATGAGCAGTTCTTC; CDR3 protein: CASSIVTGGPYNEQFF
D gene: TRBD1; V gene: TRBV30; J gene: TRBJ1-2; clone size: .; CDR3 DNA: TGTGCCTGGACTCCGGGACAGGGGGCTGGCTACACCTTC; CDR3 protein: CAWTPGQGAGYTF
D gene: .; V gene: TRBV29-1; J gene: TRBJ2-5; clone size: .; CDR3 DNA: TGCAGCGTTCGACAGGAAGAGACCCAGTACTTC; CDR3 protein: CSVRQEETQYF
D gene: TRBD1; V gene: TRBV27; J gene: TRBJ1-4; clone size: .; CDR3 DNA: TGTGCCAGCAGGGGAGGACAGGGGGCAAATGAAAAACTGTTTTTT; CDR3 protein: CASRGGQGANEKLFF
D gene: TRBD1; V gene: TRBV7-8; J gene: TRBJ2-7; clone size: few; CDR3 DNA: TGTGCCAGCAGCCTAACCGGGACAGGGGGCTACGAGCAGTACTTC; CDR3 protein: CASSLTGTGGYEQYF
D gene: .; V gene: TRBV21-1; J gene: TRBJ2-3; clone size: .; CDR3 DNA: TGTGCCAGCAGCAAAAGTCGGCGGGGAGGTTTCTTTTTTGTAGATACGCAGTATTTT; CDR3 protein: CASSKSRRGGFFFVDTQYF
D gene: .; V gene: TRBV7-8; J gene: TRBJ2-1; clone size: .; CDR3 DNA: TGTGCCAGCAGCTCCCGGGGAACTAGCCGGTTTCCTAATGAGCAGTTCTTC; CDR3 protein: CASSSRGTSRFPNEQFF
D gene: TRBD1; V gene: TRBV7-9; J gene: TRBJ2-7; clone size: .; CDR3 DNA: TGTGCCAGCAGCACGGGACAGGAGTACGAGCAGTACTTC; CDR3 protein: CASSTGQEYEQYF
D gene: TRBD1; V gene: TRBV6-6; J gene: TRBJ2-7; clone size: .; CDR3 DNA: TGTGCCAGCAGCCCTTCGACAGGGACCTACGAGCAGTACTTC; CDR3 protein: CASSPSTGTYEQYF
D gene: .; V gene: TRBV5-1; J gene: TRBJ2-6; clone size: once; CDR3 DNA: TGCGCCAGCAGCTTGGCAGAGGGTGGGCGAACTGGGGCCAACGTCCTGACTTTC; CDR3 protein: CASSLAEGGRTGANVLTF
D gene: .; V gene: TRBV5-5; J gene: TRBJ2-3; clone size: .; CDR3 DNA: TGTGCCAGCAGCTTAGTCTGGACTAGCACAGATACGCAGTATTTT; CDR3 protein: CASSLVWTSTDTQYF
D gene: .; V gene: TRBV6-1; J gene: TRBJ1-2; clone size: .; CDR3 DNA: TGTGCCAGCAGTCCATCCAAGACAGCCCAATATGGCTACACCTTC; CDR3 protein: CASSPSKTAQYGYTF
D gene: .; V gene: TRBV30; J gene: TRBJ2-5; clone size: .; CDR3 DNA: TGTGCCTGGAGTGTACTAAACCAAGAGACCCAGTACTTC; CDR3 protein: CAWSVLNQETQYF
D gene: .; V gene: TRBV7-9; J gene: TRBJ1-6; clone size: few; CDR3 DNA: TGTGCCAGCAGCTTAGCGTCAGGGAATTCACCCCTCCACTTT; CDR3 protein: CASSLASGNSPLHF
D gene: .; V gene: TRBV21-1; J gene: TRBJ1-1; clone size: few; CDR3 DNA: TGTGCCAGCAGCACCAGGACAGATATCACTGAAGCTTTCTTT; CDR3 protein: CASSTRTDITEAFF
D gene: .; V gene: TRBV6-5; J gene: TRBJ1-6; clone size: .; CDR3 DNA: TGTGCCAGCAGTTACGGCAGGGCCATGCAACCCCTCCACTTT; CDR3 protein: CASSYGRAMQPLHF
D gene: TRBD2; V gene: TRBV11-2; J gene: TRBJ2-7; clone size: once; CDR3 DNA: TGTGCCAGCAGCTTAGGGCGACTAGCGGGAGGAAGGGGTCTGTACGAGCAGTACTTC; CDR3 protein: CASSLGRLAGGRGLYEQYF
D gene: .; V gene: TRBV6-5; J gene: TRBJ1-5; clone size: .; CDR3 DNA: TGTGCCAGCAGTTACGGAGGGGCTCGCAATCAGCCCCAGCATTTT; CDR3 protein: CASSYGGARNQPQHF
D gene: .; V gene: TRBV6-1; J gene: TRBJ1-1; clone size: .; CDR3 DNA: TGTGCCAGCAAAGTGACAGCGAACACTGAAGCTTTCTTT; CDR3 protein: CASKVTANTEAFF
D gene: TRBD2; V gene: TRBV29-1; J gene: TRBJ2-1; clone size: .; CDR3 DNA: TGCAGCGTTACCGGGACTAGCGGTCCCTCCTACAATGAGCAGTTCTTC; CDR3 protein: CSVTGTSGPSYNEQFF
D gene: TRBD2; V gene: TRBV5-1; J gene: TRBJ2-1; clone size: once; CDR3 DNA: TGCGCCAGCAGCCCGCAGCGGGGGGGGCACAATGAGCAGTTCTTC; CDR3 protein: CASSPQRGGHNEQFF
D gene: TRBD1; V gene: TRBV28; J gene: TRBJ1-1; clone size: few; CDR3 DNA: TGTGCCAGCGGAACTACAGGGGTGAACACTGAAGCTTTCTTT; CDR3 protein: CASGTTGVNTEAFF